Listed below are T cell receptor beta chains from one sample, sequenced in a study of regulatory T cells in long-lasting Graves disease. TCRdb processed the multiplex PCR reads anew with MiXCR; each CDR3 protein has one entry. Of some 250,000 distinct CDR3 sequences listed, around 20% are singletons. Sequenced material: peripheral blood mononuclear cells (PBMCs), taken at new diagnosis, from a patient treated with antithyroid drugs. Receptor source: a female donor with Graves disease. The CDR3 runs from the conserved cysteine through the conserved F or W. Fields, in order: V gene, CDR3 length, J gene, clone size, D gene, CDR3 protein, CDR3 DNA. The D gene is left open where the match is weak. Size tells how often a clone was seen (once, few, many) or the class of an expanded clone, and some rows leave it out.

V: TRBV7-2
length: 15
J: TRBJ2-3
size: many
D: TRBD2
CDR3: CASSPDLAGPDTQYF
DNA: TGTGCCAGCAGTCCCGACCTAGCGGGCCCAGATACGCAGTATTTT

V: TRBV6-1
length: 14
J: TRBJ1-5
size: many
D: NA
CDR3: CASSEGLGNQPQHF
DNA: TGTGCCAGCAGTGAAGGTCTTGGGAATCAGCCCCAGCATTTT

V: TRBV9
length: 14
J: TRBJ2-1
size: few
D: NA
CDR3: CASSRDGSYNEQFF
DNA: TGTGCCAGCAGTCGGGATGGCTCCTACAATGAGCAGTTCTTC

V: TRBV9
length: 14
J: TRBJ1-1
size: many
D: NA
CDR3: CASSVGNMNTEAFF
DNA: TGTGCCAGCAGCGTAGGAAACATGAACACTGAAGCTTTCTTT

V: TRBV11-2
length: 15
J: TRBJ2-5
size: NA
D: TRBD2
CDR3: CASSLAPSGGETQYF
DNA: TGTGCCAGCAGCTTAGCCCCTAGCGGGGGTGAGACCCAGTACTTC

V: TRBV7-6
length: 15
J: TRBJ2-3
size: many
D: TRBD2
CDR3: CASSLVPGGTDTQYF
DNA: TGTGCCAGCAGCTTAGTGCCGGGGGGGACAGATACGCAGTATTTT

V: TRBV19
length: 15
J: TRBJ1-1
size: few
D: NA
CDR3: CASSIQGAGNTEAFF
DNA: TGTGCCAGTAGTATACAAGGGGCGGGAAACACTGAAGCTTTCTTT

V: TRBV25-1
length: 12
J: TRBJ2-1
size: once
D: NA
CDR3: CASSPGESEQFF
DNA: TGTGCCAGCAGTCCTGGGGAAAGTGAGCAGTTCTTC

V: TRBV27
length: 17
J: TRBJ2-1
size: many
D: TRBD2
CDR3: CASSSLSGSGDYNEQFF
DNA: TGTGCCAGCAGCTCCTTGTCGGGGAGCGGGGATTACAATGAGCAGTTCTTC

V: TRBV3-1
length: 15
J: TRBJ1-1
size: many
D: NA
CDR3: CASSQGATRGTEAFF
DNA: TGTGCCAGCAGCCAAGGGGCAACCCGGGGCACTGAAGCTTTCTTT

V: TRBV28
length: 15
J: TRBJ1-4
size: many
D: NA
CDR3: CASSLDSATNEKLFF
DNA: TGTGCCAGCAGCCTCGACAGTGCAACTAATGAAAAACTGTTTTTT

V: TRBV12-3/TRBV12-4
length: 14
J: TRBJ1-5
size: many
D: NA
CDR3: CASNQLGSNQPQHF
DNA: TGTGCCAGCAACCAACTGGGGAGCAATCAGCCCCAGCATTTT

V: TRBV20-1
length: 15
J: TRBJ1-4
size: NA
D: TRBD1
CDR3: CSARPFQGAWEKLFF
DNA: TGCAGTGCTAGACCGTTCCAGGGGGCCTGGGAAAAACTGTTTTTT

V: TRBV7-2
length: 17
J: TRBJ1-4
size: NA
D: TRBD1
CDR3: CASSSGQGDRGAEKLFF
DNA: TGTGCCAGCAGCTCGGGACAGGGGGATCGAGGAGCTGAAAAACTGTTTTTT

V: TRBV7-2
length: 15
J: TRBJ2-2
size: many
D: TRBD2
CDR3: CASRDIGGRTGELFF
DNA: TGTGCCAGCCGCGACATCGGGGGGAGGACCGGGGAGCTGTTTTTT

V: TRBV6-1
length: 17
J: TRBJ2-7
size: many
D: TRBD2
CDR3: CASRGGLGSLAVYEQYF
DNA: TGTGCCAGCAGGGGCGGCCTTGGTTCGCTAGCGGTGTACGAGCAGTACTTC

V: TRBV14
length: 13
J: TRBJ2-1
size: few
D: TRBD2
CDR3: CASRGLAENEQFF
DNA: TGTGCCAGCAGGGGACTAGCGGAGAATGAGCAGTTCTTC

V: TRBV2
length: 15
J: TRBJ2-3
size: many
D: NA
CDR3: CASSVNGGFTDTQYF
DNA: TGTGCCAGCAGTGTAAACGGAGGGTTCACAGATACGCAGTATTTT

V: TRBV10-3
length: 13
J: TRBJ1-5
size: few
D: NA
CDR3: CAISESTNQPQHF
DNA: TGTGCCATCAGTGAGTCGACCAATCAGCCCCAGCATTTT

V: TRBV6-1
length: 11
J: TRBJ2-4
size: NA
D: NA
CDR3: CASSTPFVQYF
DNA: TGTGCCAGCAGTACGCCTTTCGTTCAGTACTTC

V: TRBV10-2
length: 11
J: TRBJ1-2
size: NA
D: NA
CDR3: CASGGDYGYTF
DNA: TGCGCCAGCGGGGGAGACTATGGCTACACCTTC

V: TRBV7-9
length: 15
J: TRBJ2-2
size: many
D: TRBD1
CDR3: CASSLNRGNTGELFF
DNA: TGTGCCAGCAGCTTAAACAGGGGCAACACCGGGGAGCTGTTTTTT

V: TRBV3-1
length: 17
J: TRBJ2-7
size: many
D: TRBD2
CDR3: CASSQLKTSGGGDEQYF
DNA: TGTGCCAGCAGCCAACTTAAGACTAGCGGGGGAGGCGACGAGCAGTACTTC

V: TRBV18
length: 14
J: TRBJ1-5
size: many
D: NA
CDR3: CASSPQAGNQPQHF
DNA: TGTGCCAGCTCACCCCAGGCGGGTAATCAGCCCCAGCATTTT

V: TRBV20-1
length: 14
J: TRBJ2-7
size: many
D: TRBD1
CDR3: CSASAGQGTGEQYF
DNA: TGCAGTGCTAGCGCGGGACAGGGAACAGGCGAGCAGTACTTC

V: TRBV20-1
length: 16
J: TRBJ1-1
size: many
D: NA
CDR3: CSAPFSRQRWNTEAFF
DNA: TGCAGTGCGCCATTTAGTCGACAACGATGGAACACTGAAGCTTTCTTT

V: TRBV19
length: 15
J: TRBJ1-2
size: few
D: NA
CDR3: CASSIASGGLYGYTF
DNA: TGTGCCAGTAGTATAGCGTCTGGGGGCCTCTATGGCTACACCTTC

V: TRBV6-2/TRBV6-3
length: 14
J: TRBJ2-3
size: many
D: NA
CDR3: CASSYFQRTDTQYF
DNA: TGTGCCAGCAGTTACTTTCAGCGCACAGATACGCAGTATTTT

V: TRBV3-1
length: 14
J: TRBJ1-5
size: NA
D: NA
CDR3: CASSSSQGDQPQHF
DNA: TGTGCCAGCAGCTCCTCCCAGGGAGATCAGCCCCAGCATTTT

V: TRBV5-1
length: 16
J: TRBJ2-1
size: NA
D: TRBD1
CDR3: CASRLGGQGVSNEQFF
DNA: TGCGCCAGCAGATTGGGGGGACAGGGGGTATCCAATGAGCAGTTCTTC